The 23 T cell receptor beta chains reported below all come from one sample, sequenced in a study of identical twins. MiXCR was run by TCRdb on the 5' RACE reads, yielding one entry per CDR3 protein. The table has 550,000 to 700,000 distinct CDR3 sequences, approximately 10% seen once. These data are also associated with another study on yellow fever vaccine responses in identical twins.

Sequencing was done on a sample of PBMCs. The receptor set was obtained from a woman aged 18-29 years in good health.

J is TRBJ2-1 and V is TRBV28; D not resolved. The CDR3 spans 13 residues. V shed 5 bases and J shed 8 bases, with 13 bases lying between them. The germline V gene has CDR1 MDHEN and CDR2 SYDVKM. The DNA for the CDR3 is TGTGCCAGCAGTCTTTTGGGTCAGGATGAGCAGTTCTTC. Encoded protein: CASSLLGQDEQFF.

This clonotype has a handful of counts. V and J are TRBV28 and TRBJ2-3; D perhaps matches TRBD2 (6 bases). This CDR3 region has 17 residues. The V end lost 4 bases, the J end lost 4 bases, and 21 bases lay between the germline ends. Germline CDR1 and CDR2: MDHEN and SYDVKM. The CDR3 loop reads CASSSRPGRSGPDTQYF. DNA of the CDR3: TGTGCCAGCAGTTCCCGACCCGGGAGAAGCGGCCCAGATACGCAGTATTTT.

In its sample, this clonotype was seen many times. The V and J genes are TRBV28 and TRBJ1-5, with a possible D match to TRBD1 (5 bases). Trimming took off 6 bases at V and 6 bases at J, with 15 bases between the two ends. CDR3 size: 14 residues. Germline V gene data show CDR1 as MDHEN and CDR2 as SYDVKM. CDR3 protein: CASSEAGRAQPQHF. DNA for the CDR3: TGTGCCAGCAGCGAGGCAGGGAGGGCTCAGCCCCAGCATTTT. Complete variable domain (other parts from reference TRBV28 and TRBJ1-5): DVKVTQSSRYLVKRTGEKVFLECVQDMDHENMFWYRQDPGLGLRLIYFSYDVKMKEKGDIPEGYSVSREKKERFSLILESASTNQTSMYLCASSEAGRAQPQHFGDGTRLSIL.

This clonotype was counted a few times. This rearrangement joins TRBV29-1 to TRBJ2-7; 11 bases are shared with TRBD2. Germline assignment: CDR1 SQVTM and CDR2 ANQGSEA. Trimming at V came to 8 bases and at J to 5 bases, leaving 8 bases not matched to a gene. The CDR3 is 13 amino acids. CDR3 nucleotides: TGCAGCTTTACCGGGACTAGCGGAGACGAGCAGTACTTC. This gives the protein CSFTGTSGDEQYF.

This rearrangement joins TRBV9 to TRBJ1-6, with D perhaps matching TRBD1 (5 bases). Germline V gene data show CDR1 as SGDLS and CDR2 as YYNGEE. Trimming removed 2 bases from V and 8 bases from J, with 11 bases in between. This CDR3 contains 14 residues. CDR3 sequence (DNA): TGTGCCAGCAGCGTCAGGGCCCTGGATTCACCCCTCCACTTT. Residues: CASSVRALDSPLHF.

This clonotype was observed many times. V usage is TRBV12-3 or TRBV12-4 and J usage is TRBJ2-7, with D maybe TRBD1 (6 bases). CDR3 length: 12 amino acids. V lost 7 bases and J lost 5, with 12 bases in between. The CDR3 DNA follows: TGTGCCAGCAAAATACAGGGACACGAGCAGTACTTC. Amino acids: CASKIQGHEQYF.

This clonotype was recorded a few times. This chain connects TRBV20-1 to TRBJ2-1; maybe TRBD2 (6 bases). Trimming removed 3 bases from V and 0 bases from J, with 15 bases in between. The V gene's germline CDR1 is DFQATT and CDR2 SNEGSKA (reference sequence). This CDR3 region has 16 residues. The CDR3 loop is CSASELAPSSYNEQFF. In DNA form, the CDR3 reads TGCAGTGCTAGCGAACTAGCCCCGAGCTCCTACAATGAGCAGTTCTTC.

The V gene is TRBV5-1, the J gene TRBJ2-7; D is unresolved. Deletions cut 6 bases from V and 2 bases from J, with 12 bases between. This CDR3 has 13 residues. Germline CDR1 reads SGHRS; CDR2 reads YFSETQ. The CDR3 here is CASNSGPTYEQYF. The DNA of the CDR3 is TGCGCCAGCAATTCGGGCCCTACCTACGAGCAGTACTTC.

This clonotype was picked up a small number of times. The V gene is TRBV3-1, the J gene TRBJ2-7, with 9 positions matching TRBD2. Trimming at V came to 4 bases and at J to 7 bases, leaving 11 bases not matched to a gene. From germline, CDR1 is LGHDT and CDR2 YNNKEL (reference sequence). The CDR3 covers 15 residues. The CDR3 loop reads CASSLLSGRSSEQYF. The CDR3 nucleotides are TGTGCCAGCAGCCTACTGAGCGGGAGGAGTTCAGAGCAGTACTTC.

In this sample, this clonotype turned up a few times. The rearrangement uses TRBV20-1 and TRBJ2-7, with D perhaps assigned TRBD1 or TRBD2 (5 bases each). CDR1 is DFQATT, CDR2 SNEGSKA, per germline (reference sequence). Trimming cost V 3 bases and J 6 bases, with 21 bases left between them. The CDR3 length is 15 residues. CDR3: CSASPFSHGTSEQYF. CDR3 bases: TGCAGTGCTAGTCCATTTAGCCACGGGACCTCCGAGCAGTACTTC.

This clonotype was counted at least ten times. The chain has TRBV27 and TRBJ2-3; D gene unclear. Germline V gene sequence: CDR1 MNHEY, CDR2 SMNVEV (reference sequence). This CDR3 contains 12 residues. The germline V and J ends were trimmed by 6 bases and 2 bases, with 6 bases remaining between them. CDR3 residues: CASSTNTDTQYF. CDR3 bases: TGTGCCAGCAGCACTAACACAGATACGCAGTATTTT.

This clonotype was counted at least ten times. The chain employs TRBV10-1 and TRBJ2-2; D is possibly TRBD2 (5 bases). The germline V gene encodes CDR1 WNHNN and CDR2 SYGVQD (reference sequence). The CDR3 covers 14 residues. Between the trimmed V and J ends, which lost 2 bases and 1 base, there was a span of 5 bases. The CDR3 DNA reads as TGCGCCAGCAGTGAGGAGGGGAACACCGGGGAGCTGTTTTTT. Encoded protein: CASSEEGNTGELFF.

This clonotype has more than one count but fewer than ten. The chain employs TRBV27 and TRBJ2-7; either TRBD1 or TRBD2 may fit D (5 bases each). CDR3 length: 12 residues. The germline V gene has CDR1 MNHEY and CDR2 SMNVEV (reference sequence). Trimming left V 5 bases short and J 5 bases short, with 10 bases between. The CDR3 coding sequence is TGTGCCAGCAGTCGGGGCGGCCACGAGCAGTACTTC. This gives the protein CASSRGGHEQYF.

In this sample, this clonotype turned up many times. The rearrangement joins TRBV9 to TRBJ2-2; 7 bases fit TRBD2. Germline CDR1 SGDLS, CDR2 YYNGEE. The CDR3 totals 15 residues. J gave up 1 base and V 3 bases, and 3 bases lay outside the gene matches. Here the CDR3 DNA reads TGTGCCAGCAGCGGCGGACTAGTGAACACCGGGGAGCTGTTTTTT. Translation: CASSGGLVNTGELFF.

CDR3: CAISAEDTQYF. Written as DNA, the CDR3 is TGTGCCATCAGCGCGGAAGATACGCAGTATTTT. The rearrangement uses TRBV10-3 and TRBJ2-3; no reliable D call. Germline CDR1 and CDR2: ENHRY and SYGVKD. This CDR3 has 11 residues. The V end lost 6 bases, the J end lost 5 bases, and 6 bases lay between the germline ends.

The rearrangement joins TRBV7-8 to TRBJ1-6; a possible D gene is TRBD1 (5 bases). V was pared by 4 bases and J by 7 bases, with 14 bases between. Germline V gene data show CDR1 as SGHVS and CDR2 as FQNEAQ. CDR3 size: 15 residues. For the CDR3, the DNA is TGTGCCAGCAGCTCTGAGGGGACTGAGAATTCACCCCTCCACTTT. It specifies CASSSEGTENSPLHF.

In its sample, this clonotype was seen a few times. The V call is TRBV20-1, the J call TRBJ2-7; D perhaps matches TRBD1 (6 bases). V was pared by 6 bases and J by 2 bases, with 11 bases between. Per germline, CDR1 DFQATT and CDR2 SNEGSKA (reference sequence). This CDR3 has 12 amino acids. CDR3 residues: CSATGNAYEQYF. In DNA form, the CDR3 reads TGCAGTGCAACAGGGAATGCCTACGAGCAGTACTTC.

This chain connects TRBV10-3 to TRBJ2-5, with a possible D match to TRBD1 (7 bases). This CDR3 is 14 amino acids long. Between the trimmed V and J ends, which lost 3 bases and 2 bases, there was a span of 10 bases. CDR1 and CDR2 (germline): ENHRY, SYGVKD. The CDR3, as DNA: TGTGCCATCAGTGACAGGGGGGCTCAAGAGACCCAGTACTTC. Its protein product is CAISDRGAQETQYF.

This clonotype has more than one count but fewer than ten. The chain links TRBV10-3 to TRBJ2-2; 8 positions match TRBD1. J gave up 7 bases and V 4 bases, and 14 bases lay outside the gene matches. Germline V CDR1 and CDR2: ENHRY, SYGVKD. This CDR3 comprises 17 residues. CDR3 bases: TGTGCCATCAGTGCGGCCCCCTTAGGACAGGGCGGCGGGGAGCTGTTTTTT. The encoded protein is CAISAAPLGQGGGELFF.

DNA of the CDR3: TGTGCCACCAGCAGACGCGGGGGTGACCCTCGCTACGAGCAGTACTTC. The encoded protein is CATSRRGGDPRYEQYF. This chain joins TRBV15 and TRBJ2-7, with TRBD2 identical over 7 bases. The CDR3 is 16 amino acids. The germline CDR1 and CDR2 sequences are LNHNV and YYDKDF (reference sequence). Losses at the gene ends were 2 bases for V and 3 bases for J; bases not matched to a gene: 10.

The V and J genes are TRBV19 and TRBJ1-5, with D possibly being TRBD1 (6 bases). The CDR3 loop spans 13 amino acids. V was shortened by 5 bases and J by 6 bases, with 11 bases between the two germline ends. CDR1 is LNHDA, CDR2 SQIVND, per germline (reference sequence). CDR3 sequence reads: CASSETRGQPQHF. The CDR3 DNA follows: TGTGCCAGTAGTGAGACCAGGGGTCAGCCCCAGCATTTT.

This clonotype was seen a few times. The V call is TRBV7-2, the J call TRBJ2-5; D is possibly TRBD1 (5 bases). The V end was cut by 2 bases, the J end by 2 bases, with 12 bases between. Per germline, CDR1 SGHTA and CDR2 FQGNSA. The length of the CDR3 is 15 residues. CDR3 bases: TGTGCCAGCAGCTTACGGGTCAGGACACAAGAGACCCAGTACTTC. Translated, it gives CASSLRVRTQETQYF.

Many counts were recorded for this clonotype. CDR3 DNA sequence: TGTGCCAGCAGAGCAGGGTGGGGGACCCAGTACTTC. Translated, it gives CASRAGWGTQYF. The J gene is TRBJ2-5, the V gene TRBV27; D is perhaps TRBD1 (5 bases). Germline V gene sequence: CDR1 MNHEY, CDR2 SMNVEV (reference sequence). The V and J ends lost 6 bases and 7 bases respectively, with 12 bases between them. This CDR3 spans 12 amino acids.